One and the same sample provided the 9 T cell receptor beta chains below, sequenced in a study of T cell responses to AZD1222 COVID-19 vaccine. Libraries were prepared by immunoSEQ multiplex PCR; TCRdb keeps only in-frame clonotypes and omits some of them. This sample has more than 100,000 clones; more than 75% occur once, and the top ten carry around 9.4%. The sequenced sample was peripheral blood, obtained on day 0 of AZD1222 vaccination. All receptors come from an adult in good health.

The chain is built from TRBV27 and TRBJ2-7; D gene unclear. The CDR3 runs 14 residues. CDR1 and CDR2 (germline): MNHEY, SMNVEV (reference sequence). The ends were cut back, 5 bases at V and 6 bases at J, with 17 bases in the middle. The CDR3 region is CASSRGRVLGEQYF. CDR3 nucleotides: TGTGCCAGCAGTCGCGGCCGCGTGCTGGGCGAGCAGTACTTC.

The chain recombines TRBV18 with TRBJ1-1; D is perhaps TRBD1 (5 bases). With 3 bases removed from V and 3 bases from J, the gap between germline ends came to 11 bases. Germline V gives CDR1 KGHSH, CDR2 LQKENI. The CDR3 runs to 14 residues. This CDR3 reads CASSPATGDTEAFF. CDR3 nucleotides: TGTGCCAGCTCACCCGCCACGGGGGACACTGAAGCTTTCTTT.

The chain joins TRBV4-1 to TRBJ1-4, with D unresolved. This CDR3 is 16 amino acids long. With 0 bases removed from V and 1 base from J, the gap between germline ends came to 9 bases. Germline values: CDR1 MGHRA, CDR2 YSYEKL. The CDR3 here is CASSQDLYRTNEKLFF. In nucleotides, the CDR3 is TGCGCCAGCAGCCAAGATCTCTACAGAACTAATGAAAAACTGTTTTTT.

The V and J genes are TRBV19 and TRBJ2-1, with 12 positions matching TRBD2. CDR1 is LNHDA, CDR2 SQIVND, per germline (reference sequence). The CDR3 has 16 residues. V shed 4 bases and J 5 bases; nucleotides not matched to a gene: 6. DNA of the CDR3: TGTGCCAGTAGTACAAAACTAGCGGGAGGCCACAATGAGCAGTTCTTC. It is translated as CASSTKLAGGHNEQFF.

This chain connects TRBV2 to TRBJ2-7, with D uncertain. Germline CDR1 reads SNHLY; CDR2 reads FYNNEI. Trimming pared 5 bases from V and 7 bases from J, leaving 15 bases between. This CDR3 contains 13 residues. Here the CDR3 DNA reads TGTGCCAGCAGTCGTTACAGCTTATTGGAGCAGTACTTC. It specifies CASSRYSLLEQYF. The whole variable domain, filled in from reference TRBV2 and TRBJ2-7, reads EPEVTQTPSHQVTQMGQEVILRCVPISNHLYFYWYRQILGQKVEFLVSFYNNEISEKSEIFDDQFSVERPDGSNFTLKIRSTKLEDSAMYFCASSRYSLLEQYFGPGTRLTVT.

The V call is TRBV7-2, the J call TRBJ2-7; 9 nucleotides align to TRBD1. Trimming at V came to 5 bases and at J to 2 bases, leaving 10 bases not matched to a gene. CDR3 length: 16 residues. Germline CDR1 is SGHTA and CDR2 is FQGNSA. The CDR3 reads CASSPRTGAITYEQYF. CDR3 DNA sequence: TGTGCCAGCAGCCCACGGACAGGGGCGATCACCTACGAGCAGTACTTC.

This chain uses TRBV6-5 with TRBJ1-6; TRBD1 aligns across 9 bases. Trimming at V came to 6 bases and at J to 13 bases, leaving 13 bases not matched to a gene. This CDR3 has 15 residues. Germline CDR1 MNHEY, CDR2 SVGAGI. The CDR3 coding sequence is TGTGCCAGCAGCGCCAATCCCGGGACAGGGCAGCCCCTCCACTTT. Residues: CASSANPGTGQPLHF.

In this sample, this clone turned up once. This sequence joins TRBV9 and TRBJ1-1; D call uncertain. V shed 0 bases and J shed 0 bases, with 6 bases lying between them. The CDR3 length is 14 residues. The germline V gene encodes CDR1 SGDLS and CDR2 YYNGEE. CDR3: CASSVAGVNTEAFF. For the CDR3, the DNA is TGTGCCAGCAGCGTAGCCGGCGTGAACACTGAAGCTTTCTTT.

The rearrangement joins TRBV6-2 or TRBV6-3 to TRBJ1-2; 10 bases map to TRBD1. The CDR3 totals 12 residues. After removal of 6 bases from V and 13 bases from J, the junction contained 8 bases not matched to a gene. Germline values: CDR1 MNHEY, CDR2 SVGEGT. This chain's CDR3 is CASSSGQGRLTF. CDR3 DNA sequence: TGTGCCAGCAGCTCGGGACAGGGGAGACTCACCTTC.